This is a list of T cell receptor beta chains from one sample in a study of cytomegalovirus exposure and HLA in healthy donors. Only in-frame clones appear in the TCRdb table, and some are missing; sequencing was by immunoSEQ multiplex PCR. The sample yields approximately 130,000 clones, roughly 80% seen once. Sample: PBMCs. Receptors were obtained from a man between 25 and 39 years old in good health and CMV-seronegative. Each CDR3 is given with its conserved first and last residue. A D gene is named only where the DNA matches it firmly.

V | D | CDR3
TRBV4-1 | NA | CASSQAQVTYEQYF
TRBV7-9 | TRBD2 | CASSSTETSPPWEQYF
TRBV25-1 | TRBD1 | CASSQAGGHYGYTF
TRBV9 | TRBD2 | CASSVAGVSGGSGNTGELFF
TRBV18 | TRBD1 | CASSPPSRQGPQHF
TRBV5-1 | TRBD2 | CASSSPSLAGVRDTQYF
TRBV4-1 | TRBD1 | CASSQEQGYSNQPQHF
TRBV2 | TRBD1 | CASSDDRGPRNTIYF
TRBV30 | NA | CAWRSRANYGYTF
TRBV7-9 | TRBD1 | CASSRQGGSTEAFF
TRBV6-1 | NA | CASEPGILQPQHF
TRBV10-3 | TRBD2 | CASRLADIYNEQFF
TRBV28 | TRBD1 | CASRADRAPADTQYF
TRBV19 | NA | CASSIIWEGNQPQHF
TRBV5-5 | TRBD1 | CASREGAPGNTIYF
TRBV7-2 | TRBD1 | CASSLGTGGRNEQFF
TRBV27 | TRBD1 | CASSAPGQGVFGYTF
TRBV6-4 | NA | CASSDSSGSYNEQFF
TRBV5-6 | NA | CASSHEGQTYTF
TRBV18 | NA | CASSPTAGAVQPQHF
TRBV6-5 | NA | CASSYSAAYSYEQYF
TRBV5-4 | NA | CASSTQETQYF
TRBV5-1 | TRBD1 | CASSPATLGTGKHEQYF
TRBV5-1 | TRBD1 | CASSLDRAGGTGELFF
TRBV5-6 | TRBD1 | CASSLGQGASNQPQHF
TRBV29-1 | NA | CSVDSTEWGNYGYTF
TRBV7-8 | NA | CASSRRVGTGELFF
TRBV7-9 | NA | CASSTTHPGGNTEAFF
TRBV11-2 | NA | CASEVPSTDTQYF
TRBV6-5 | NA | CASSYAQNPNYGYTF
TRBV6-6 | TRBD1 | CASSLGTGGEKLFF
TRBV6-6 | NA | CASSGEPSSYNEQFF
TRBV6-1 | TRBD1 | CASSGDRGHRETQYF
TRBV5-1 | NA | CASSFHHSPYYQPQHF
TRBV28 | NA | CASSLGKTEHF
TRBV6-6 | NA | CASEGAGNQPQHF
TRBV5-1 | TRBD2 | CASSFGGTTQETQYF